Reported below is one T cell receptor (beta chain). Possible read error: a much larger clone is one base away. The data were taken from a study of spatial heterogeneity in lung cancer. For the study at large: Alpha-chain detections were consistently fewer than beta-chain detections among the sequences. Averaged across combinations, each unique TCR and UMI pairing appeared more than ten times in raw reads, which were uncorrected.

TCRdb reprocessed the 5' RACE reads via MiXCR and lists one record per CDR3 protein. The sample holds 20,000 to 25,000 distinct CDR3 sequences, 4.6% seen once. Documented time point: sample taken at primary tumor resection. The donor population consisted of some 72 patients with untreated, early-stage non-small cell lung cancer. Germline V gene data show CDR1 as MDHEN and CDR2 as SYDVKM. CDR3 length equals 13 residues. Unmatched junction bases numbered 8, after V lost 6 bases and J lost 14 bases. This clonotype was sampled from a male donor with early-stage non-small cell lung cancer. Here the sequenced sample was PBMCs, taken at surgery. The chain has TRBV28 and TRBJ1-6, with 9 positions matching TRBD1. CDR3 amino acids: CASSRDRASSLHF. As DNA, the CDR3 is TGTGCCAGCAGCCGGGACAGGGCATCATCCCTCCACTTT. Variable domain in full (rest from reference TRBV28 and TRBJ1-6): DVKVTQSSRYLVKRTGEKVFLECVQDMDHENMFWYRQDPGLGLRLIYFSYDVKMKEKGDIPEGYSVSREKKERFSLILESASTNQTSMYLCASSRDRASSLHFGNGTRLTVT.